What follows describes a single T cell receptor (beta chain). Its antigen remains unknown. This specimen belongs to a study of regulatory T cells in long-lasting Graves disease. Study results and limitations: Thyroid tissue was not studied; only peripheral blood was.

The CDR3 covers 12 residues. Per germline, CDR1 SGHTA and CDR2 FQGNSA. Deletions cut 8 bases from V and 0 bases from J, with 6 bases between. Both iRepertoire HTBI primers and Arm-PCR of CDR3 regions were used to build the TCR beta libraries. In TCRdb, the multiplex PCR reads were re-called with MiXCR into one record per CDR3 protein. The sample has some 280,000 distinct CDR3 sequences; more than 20% are singletons. The time point: persistent/refractory GD, antithyroid drugs over 5 years with positive TRAb. PBMC RNA served as the TCR library source. Patients with Graves' disease were diagnosed by American Thyroid Association guidelines.

Sequences were derived from peripheral blood mononuclear cells (PBMCs), sampled when the disease was refractory, from a patient treated with antithyroid drugs. The genes are TRBV7-2 and TRBJ2-3; maybe TRBD1 (5 bases). The sequence was obtained from a female donor with Graves disease. The CDR3 protein is CASGASTDTQYF. CDR3 in DNA: TGTGCCAGCGGGGCCAGCACAGATACGCAGTATTTT.